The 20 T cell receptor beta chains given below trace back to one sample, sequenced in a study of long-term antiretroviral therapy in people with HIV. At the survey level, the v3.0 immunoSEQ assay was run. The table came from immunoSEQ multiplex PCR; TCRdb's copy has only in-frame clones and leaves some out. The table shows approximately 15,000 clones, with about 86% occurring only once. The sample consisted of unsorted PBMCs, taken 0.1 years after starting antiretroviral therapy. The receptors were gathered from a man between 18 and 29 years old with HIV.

Here the CDR3 DNA reads TGTGCCAGCAGTTACGGACAGGGGCTATACAATGAGCAGTTCTTC. Translating it yields CASSYGQGLYNEQFF. The chain is built from TRBV6-5 and TRBJ2-1, with 9 bases aligning to TRBD1. The CDR3 runs to 15 residues. Germline V gene lookup returns CDR1 MNHEY and CDR2 SVGAGI. The V gene end was trimmed by 2 bases and the J gene end by 4 bases; junction bases not matched to a gene: 3.

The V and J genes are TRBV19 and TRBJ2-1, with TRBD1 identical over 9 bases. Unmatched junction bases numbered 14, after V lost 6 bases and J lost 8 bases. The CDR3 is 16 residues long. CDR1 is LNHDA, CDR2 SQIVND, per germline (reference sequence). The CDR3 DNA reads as TGTGCCAGTAGCCCAACCGCCGGGACAGGGTTCGATGAGCAGTTCTTC. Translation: CASSPTAGTGFDEQFF. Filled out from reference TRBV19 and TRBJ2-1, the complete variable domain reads DGGITQSPKYLFRKEGQNVTLSCEQNLNHDAMYWYRQDPGQGLRLIYYSQIVNDFQKGDIAEGYSVSREKKESFPLTVTSAQKNPTAFYLCASSPTAGTGFDEQFFGPGTRLTVL.

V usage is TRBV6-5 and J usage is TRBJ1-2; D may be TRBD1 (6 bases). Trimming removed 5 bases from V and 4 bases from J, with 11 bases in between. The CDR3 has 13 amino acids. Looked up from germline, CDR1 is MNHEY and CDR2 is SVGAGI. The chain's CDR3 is CASSVDRTYGYTF. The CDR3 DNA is TGTGCCAGCAGTGTTGACAGGACCTATGGCTACACCTTC.

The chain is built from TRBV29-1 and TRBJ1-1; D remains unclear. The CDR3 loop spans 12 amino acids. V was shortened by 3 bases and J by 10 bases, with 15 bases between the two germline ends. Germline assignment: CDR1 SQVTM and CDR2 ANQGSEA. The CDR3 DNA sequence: TGCAGCGTTGAGGGCGGCAGTCGGGCAGCTTTCTTT. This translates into CSVEGGSRAAFF. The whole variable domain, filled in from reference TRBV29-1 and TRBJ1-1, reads SAVISQKPSRDICQRGTSLTIQCQVDSQVTMMFWYRQQPGQSLTLIATANQGSEATYESGFVIDKFPISRPNLTFSTLTVSNMSPEDSSIYLCSVEGGSRAAFFGQGTRLTVV.

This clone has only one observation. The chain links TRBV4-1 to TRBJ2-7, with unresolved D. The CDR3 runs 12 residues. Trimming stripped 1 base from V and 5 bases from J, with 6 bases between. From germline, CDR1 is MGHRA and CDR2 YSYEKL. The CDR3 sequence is CASSQGSHEQYF. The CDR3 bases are TGCGCCAGCAGCCAAGGGTCGCACGAGCAGTACTTC.

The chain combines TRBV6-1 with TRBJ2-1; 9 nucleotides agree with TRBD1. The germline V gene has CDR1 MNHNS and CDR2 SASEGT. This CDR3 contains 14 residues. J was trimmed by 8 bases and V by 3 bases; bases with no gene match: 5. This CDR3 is CASSEGTGLHEQFF. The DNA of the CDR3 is TGTGCCAGCAGTGAGGGGACAGGGCTCCATGAGCAGTTCTTC.

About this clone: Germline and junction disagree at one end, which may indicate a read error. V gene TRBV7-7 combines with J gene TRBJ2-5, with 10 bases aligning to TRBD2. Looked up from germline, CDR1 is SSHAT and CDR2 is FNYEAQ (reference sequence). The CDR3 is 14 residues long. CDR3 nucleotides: TGTGCTAGCAGCCCCAGGACTAGCGGAGAGACCCAGTACTTC. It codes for CASSPRTSGETQYF.

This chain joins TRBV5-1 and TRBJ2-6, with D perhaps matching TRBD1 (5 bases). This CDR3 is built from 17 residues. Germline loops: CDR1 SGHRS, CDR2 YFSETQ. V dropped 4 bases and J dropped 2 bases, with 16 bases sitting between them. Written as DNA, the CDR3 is TGCGCCAGCAGCCTCGCGCCCCAGGGTCCTGGGGCCAACGTCCTGACTTTC. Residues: CASSLAPQGPGANVLTF.

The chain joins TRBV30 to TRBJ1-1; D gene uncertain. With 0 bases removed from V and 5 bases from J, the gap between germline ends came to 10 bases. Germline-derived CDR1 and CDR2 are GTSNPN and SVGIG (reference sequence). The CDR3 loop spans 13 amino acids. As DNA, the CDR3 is TGTGCCTGGAGTGTACTCGAGGGAACTGAAGCTTTCTTT. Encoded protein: CAWSVLEGTEAFF.

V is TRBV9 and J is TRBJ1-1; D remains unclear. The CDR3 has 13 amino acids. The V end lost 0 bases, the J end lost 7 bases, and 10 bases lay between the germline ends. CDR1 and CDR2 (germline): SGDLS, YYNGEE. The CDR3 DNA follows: TGTGCCAGCAGCGTAGGAGGGAGAGGTGAAGCTTTCTTT. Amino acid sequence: CASSVGGRGEAFF. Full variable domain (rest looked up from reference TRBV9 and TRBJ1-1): DSGVTQTPKHLITATGQRVTLRCSPRSGDLSVYWYQQSLDQGLQFLIQYYNGEERAKGNILERFSAQQFPDLHSELNLSSLELGDSALYFCASSVGGRGEAFFGQGTRLTVV.

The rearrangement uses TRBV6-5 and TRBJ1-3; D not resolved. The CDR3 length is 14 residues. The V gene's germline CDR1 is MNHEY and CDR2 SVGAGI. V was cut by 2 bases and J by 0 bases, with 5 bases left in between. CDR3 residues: CASSYASSGNTIYF. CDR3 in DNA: TGTGCCAGCAGTTACGCCAGCTCTGGAAACACCATATATTTT.

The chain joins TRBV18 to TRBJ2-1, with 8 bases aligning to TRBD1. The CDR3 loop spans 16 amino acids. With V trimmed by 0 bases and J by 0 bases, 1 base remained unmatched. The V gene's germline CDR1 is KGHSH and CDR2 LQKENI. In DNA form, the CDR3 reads TGTGCCAGCTCACCACCGACAGGGGACTCCTACAATGAGCAGTTCTTC. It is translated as CASSPPTGDSYNEQFF.

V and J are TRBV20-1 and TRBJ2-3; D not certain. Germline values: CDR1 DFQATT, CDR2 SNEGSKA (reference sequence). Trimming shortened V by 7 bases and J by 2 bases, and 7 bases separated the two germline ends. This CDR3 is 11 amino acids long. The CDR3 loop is CSGGLTDTQYF. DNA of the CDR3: TGCAGTGGCGGCCTCACAGATACGCAGTATTTT.

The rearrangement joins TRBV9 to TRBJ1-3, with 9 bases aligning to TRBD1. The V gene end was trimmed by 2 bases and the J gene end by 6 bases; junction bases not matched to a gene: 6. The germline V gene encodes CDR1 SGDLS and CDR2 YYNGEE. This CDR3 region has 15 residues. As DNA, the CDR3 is TGTGCCAGCAGCGTTGGGTGGGACAGGGTAAACACCATATATTTT. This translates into CASSVGWDRVNTIYF.

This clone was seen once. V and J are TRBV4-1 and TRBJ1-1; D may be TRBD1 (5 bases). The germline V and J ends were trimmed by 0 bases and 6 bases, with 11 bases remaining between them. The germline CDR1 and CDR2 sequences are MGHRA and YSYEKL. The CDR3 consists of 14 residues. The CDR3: CASSQEGGGAEAFF. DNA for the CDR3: TGCGCCAGCAGCCAAGAGGGGGGAGGCGCTGAAGCTTTCTTT.

The CDR3 region has the DNA TGTGCCAGCAGCTTAGGGCAGGGGGTCACTGAAGCTTTCTTT. It is translated as CASSLGQGVTEAFF. The chain joins TRBV7-9 to TRBJ1-1, with TRBD1 matching 7 bases. CDR3 length: 14 residues. V lost 1 base and J lost 4; bases outside the gene matches: 3. Germline CDR1 is SEHNR and CDR2 is FQNEAQ (reference sequence). Based on the CDR3 plus reference TRBV7-9 and TRBJ1-1, the full variable domain is DTGVSQNPRHKITKRGQNVTFRCDPISEHNRLYWYRQTLGQGPEFLTYFQNEAQLEKSRLLSDRFSAERPKGSFSTLEIQRTEQGDSAMYLCASSLGQGVTEAFFGQGTRLTVV.

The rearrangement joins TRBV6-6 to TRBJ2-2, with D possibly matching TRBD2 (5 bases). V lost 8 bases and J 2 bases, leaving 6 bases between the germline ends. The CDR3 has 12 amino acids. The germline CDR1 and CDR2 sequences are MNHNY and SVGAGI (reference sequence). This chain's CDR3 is CASGRNTGELFF. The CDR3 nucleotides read TGTGCCAGCGGGAGAAACACCGGGGAGCTGTTTTTT.

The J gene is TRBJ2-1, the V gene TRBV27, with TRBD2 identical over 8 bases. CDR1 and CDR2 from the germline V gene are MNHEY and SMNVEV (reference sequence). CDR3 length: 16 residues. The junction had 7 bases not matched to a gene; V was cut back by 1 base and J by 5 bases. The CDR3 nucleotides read TGTGCCAGCAGTTTATATCCAGCGGGAGAAAACAATGAGCAGTTCTTC. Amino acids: CASSLYPAGENNEQFF.

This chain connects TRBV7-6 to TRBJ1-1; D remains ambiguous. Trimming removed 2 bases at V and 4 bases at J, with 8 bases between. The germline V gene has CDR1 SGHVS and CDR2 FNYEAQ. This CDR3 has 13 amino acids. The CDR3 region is CASSLTAATEAFF. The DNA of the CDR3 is TGTGCCAGCAGCTTAACAGCTGCCACTGAAGCTTTCTTT.

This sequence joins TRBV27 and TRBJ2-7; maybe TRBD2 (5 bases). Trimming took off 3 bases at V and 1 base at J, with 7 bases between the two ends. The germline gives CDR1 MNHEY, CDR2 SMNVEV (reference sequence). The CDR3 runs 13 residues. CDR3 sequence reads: CASSFRGSYEQYF. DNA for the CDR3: TGTGCCAGCAGTTTTCGGGGTTCCTACGAGCAGTACTTC.